The clone carrying this T cell receptor beta chain was observed a handful of times. With 8 bases removed from V and 7 bases from J, the gap between germline ends came to 15 bases. CDR1 is LGHNA and CDR2 is YSLEER in the germline V gene. CDR3 length: 13 residues. This specimen comes from a study of beta chain features in type 1 diabetes. Study-wide context: The patient and healthy donor groups were comparable for age, gender and cell yields.

Reverse transcribing all isolated RNA meant expressed TCRB transcripts were sequenced. Repertoires were generated with immunoSEQ multiplex PCR, while TCRdb's copy carries only in-frame clones and drops some. Of a few hundred thousand clones in the sample, roughly an eighth were seen once. The chain uses TRBV4-3 and TRBJ2-1; a weak D match, TRBD2 (5 bases). The sequenced material came from naive CD4+ T cells from blood. The TCR originated in a man between 18 and 35 years old in good health. The DNA for the CDR3 is TGCGCCAGCGTACTCCCCCCGGGGAATGAGCAGTTCTTC. Encoded protein: CASVLPPGNEQFF.